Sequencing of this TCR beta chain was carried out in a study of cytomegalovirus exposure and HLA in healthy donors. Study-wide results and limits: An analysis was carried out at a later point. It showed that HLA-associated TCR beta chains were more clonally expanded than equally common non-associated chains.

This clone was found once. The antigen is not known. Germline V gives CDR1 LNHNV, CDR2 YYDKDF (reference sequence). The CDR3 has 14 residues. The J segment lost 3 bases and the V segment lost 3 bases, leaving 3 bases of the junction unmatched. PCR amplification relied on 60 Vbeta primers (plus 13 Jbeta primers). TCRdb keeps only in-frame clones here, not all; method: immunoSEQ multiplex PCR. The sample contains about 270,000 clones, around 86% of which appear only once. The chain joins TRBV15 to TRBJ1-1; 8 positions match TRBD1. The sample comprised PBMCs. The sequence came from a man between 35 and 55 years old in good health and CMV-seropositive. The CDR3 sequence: CATSRGGQDTEAFF. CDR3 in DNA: TGTGCCACCAGCAGGGGGGGACAGGACACTGAAGCTTTCTTT.